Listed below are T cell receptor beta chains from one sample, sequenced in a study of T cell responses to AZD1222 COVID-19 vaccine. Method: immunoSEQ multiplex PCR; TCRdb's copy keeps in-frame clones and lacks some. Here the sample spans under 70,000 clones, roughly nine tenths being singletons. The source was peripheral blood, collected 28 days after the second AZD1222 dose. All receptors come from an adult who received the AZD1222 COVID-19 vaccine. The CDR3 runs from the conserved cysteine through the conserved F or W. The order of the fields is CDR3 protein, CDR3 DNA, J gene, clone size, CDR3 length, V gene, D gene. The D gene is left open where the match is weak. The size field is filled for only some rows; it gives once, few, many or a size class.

CASSESGTSGYTGELFF,TGCGCCAGCAGTGAGTCGGGTACTAGCGGGTACACCGGGGAGCTGTTTTTT,TRBJ2-2,-,17,TRBV10-2,TRBD2
CASSTRGTGGRNSPLHF,TGTGCCAGCTCTACTAGGGGGACAGGGGGCAGAAATTCACCCCTCCACTTT,TRBJ1-6,once,17,TRBV7-2,TRBD1
CASVSTALYEQYF,TGTGCCAGCGTGTCGACAGCCCTCTACGAGCAGTACTTC,TRBJ2-7,-,13,TRBV28,-
CASSYGGSYTF,TGTGCCAGCAGCTACGGGGGGAGCTACACCTTC,TRBJ1-2,-,11,TRBV5-6,-
CASSTDRGLAGGPRQYF,TGTGCCAGTAGTACAGACAGGGGACTAGCGGGCGGGCCCCGTCAGTACTTC,TRBJ2-4,-,17,TRBV19,TRBD2
CASSLRLPDRGHVNEQYF,TGTGCCAGCAGCTTACGTTTACCCGACAGGGGGCATGTCAACGAGCAGTACTTC,TRBJ2-7,-,18,TRBV11-2,TRBD1
CASNIAGSSYEQYF,TGTGCCAGCAATATAGCGGGGAGCTCCTACGAGCAGTACTTC,TRBJ2-7,-,14,TRBV28,TRBD2
CASSSRPFTSPNEQFF,TGTGCCAGCAGCTCCCGCCCTTTCACTAGTCCCAATGAGCAGTTCTTC,TRBJ2-1,-,16,TRBV7-9,-
CASSQVLVSYEQYF,TGCGCCAGCAGCCAAGTCCTAGTTTCCTACGAGCAGTACTTC,TRBJ2-7,few,14,TRBV4-1,-
CASSPQGGAREKLFF,TGTGCCAGCAGCCCACAAGGGGGCGCCCGGGAAAAACTGTTTTTT,TRBJ1-4,-,15,TRBV7-2,TRBD1
CASSQDLGNQPQHF,TGCGCCAGCAGCCAAGATCTCGGGAATCAGCCCCAGCATTTT,TRBJ1-5,-,14,TRBV4-3,-
CASSDRGPYEQYF,TGTGCCAGCAGCGACAGGGGCCCCTACGAGCAGTACTTC,TRBJ2-7,-,13,TRBV3-1/TRBV3-2,TRBD1
CASSNFRGGNQPQHF,TGTGCCAGCAGCAATTTCCGAGGTGGCAATCAGCCCCAGCATTTT,TRBJ1-5,once,15,TRBV21-1,-
CASRYRDSLGYGYTF,TGTGCCAGTAGATACCGGGACAGTCTTGGCTATGGCTACACCTTC,TRBJ1-2,once,15,TRBV19,TRBD1
CASSLEDASIVMEQFF,TGTGCCAGCAGCTTAGAGGACGCCTCAATCGTTATGGAGCAGTTCTTC,TRBJ2-1,-,16,TRBV5-5,-
CASTLPPRGVDEQFF,TGTGCCAGCACCCTACCCCCCCGGGGGGTCGATGAGCAGTTCTTC,TRBJ2-1,-,15,TRBV21-1,-
CATSGGQGLTDTQYF,TGTGCCACCAGTGGAGGACAGGGGTTGACAGATACGCAGTATTTT,TRBJ2-3,-,15,TRBV24-1,TRBD1
CASSLDLFYSNQPQHF,TGTGCCAGCAGCTTAGATCTCTTCTATAGCAATCAGCCCCAGCATTTT,TRBJ1-5,-,16,TRBV7-8,-
CASSFLGVPEQYF,TGTGCCAGCAGTTTCTTAGGAGTACCCGAGCAGTACTTC,TRBJ2-7,-,13,TRBV28,-
CASSLHSYGTGYLEQYF,TGCGCCAGCAGCCTGCACTCCTACGGGACAGGGTATCTCGAGCAGTACTTC,TRBJ2-7,-,17,TRBV4-1,TRBD1
CASSPTPPLAGVSYEQYF,TGTGCCAGCAGCCCGACCCCCCCACTAGCGGGAGTTAGCTACGAGCAGTACTTC,TRBJ2-7,-,18,TRBV4-2,TRBD2
CASSQDGGLRAGELFF,TGTGCCAGCAGCCAAGATGGGGGGCTGCGGGCCGGGGAGCTGTTTTTT,TRBJ2-2,-,16,TRBV3-1/TRBV3-2,-